Listed here is a single T cell receptor beta chain. As yet, its antigen is unknown. The data stem from a study of T cell repertoires in cytomegalovirus infection. Overall study context: CMV infection together with matching HLA type was indicated by public TCR beta signatures.

Study conclusions and caveats: Individuals carrying CMV plus the relevant HLA were identified by cumulative frequency of public TCR beta families.

TCRdb re-derived calls from the reads in MiXCR, one entry per CDR3 protein. The sample holds approximately 630,000 distinct CDR3 sequences, about 24% seen once. CDR1 is SEHNR and CDR2 is FQNEAQ in the germline V gene (reference sequence). This CDR3 has 15 amino acids. V was shortened by 1 base and J by 5 bases, with 12 bases between the two germline ends. This receptor was obtained from a human donor in good health (CMV status not recorded). Some clones in this sample may be carry-over from other donors' samples. The chain links TRBV7-9 to TRBJ2-1; possible D gene TRBD1, 6 bases. Sequences were obtained from CD8+ T cells from PBMCs. The CDR3 is CASSLVTDSNNEQFF. For the CDR3, the DNA is TGTGCCAGCAGCTTAGTGACGGACAGTAACAATGAGCAGTTCTTC.